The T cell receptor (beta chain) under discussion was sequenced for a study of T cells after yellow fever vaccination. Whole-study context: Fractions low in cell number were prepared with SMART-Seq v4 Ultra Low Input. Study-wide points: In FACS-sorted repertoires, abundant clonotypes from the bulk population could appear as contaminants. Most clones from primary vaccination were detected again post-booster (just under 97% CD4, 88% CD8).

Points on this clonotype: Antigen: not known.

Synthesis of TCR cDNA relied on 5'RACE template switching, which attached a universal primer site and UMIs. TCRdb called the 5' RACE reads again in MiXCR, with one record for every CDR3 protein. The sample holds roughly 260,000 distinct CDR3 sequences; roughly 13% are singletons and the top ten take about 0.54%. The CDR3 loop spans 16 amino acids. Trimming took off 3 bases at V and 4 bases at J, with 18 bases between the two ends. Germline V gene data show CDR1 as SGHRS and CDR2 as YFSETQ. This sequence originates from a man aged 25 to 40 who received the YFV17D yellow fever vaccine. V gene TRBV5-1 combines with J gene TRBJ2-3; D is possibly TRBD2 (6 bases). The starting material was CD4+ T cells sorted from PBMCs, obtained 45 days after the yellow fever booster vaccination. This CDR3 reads CASSWRDPEGADTQYF. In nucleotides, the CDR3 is TGCGCCAGCAGCTGGCGGGACCCAGAAGGAGCAGATACGCAGTATTTT. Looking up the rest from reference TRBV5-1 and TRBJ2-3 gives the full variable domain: KAGVTQTPRYLIKTRGQQVTLSCSPISGHRSVSWYQQTPGQGLQFLFEYFSETQRNKGNFPGRFSGRQFSNSRSEMNVSTLELGDSALYLCASSWRDPEGADTQYFGPGTRLTVL.